The rows below give T cell receptor beta chains drawn from one sample of a study of Graves' ophthalmopathy and Graves' hyperthyroidism. MiXCR, run by TCRdb on the multiplex PCR reads, gives a single entry per CDR3 protein. The top ten clones hold approximately 6.9% of a sample with about 620,000 distinct CDR3 sequences, about 24% of them seen once. The sample comprised peripheral blood. The origin of the receptors is a woman younger than 30 with stable Graves' hyperthyroidism. Some clones in this sample may be carry-over from other donors' samples. Both conserved end residues are trimmed from each CDR3. The order of the fields is J gene, V gene, D gene, clone size, CDR3 protein. D genes are given only for firm matches. Some rows have no size entry. The others give once, few or many, or a class for an expanded clone.

j_gene: TRBJ2-7; v_gene: TRBV2; d_gene: TRBD1; abundance: once; CDR3aa: ASRDRVYEQY
j_gene: TRBJ2-7; v_gene: TRBV2; d_gene: -; abundance: many; CDR3aa: ASKFSEVMGPFYEQY
j_gene: TRBJ2-2; v_gene: TRBV24-1; d_gene: TRBD1; abundance: many; CDR3aa: ATSDRRDREDTGELF
j_gene: TRBJ1-1; v_gene: TRBV11-1; d_gene: -; abundance: -; CDR3aa: ASSHGYGYRDQTEAF
j_gene: TRBJ1-6; v_gene: TRBV28; d_gene: -; abundance: many; CDR3aa: ASSSLVGRGRDSPLH
j_gene: TRBJ2-5; v_gene: TRBV28; d_gene: TRBD2; abundance: few; CDR3aa: ASSSTSARGETQY
j_gene: TRBJ2-5; v_gene: TRBV6-1; d_gene: -; abundance: many; CDR3aa: ASSEDGEGY
j_gene: TRBJ2-7; v_gene: TRBV6-5; d_gene: -; abundance: few; CDR3aa: ASSYSGPSSYEQY
j_gene: TRBJ1-2; v_gene: TRBV6-1; d_gene: -; abundance: few; CDR3aa: ASTRGQFSSYGYT
j_gene: TRBJ2-7; v_gene: TRBV7-8; d_gene: TRBD1; abundance: -; CDR3aa: ASSLTDRGPYEQY
j_gene: TRBJ1-5; v_gene: TRBV29-1; d_gene: TRBD1; abundance: -; CDR3aa: SVVSGQSYSNQPQH
j_gene: TRBJ1-1; v_gene: TRBV5-1; d_gene: TRBD1; abundance: many; CDR3aa: ASSRDRGNMNTEAF
j_gene: TRBJ2-7; v_gene: TRBV6-1; d_gene: -; abundance: -; CDR3aa: ASKRGLMGAYEQY
j_gene: TRBJ2-7; v_gene: TRBV12-3/TRBV12-4; d_gene: -; abundance: -; CDR3aa: ASSFLINNEQY
j_gene: TRBJ2-7; v_gene: TRBV29-1; d_gene: -; abundance: few; CDR3aa: SALIGGRRGYEQY
j_gene: TRBJ2-7; v_gene: TRBV9; d_gene: TRBD1; abundance: many; CDR3aa: ASSPSSTGSGEQY
j_gene: TRBJ1-1; v_gene: TRBV20-1; d_gene: TRBD1; abundance: many; CDR3aa: SAESGTAVNTEAF
j_gene: TRBJ1-5; v_gene: TRBV6-5; d_gene: TRBD1; abundance: many; CDR3aa: ASSYPGTGVHNQPQH
j_gene: TRBJ1-3; v_gene: TRBV20-1; d_gene: -; abundance: many; CDR3aa: SARDPSKGRDSGNTIY
j_gene: TRBJ2-2; v_gene: TRBV12-3/TRBV12-4; d_gene: -; abundance: few; CDR3aa: ASIRDYRDPGELF
j_gene: TRBJ1-1; v_gene: TRBV29-1; d_gene: TRBD1; abundance: -; CDR3aa: SVFWTGTEAF
j_gene: TRBJ2-1; v_gene: TRBV6-2/TRBV6-3; d_gene: -; abundance: few; CDR3aa: ASSLALREQF